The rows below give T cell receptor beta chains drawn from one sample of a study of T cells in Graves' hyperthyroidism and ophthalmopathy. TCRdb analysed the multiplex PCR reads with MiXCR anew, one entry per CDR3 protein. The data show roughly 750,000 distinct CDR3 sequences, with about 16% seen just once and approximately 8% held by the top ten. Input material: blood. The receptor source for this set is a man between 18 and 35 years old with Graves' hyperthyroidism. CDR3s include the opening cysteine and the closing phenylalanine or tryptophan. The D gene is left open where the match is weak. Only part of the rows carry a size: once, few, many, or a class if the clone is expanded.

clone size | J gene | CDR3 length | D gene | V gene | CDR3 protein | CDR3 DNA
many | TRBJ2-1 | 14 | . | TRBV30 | CAWNQRDSYNEQFF | TGTGCCTGGAACCAGCGAGACTCCTACAATGAGCAGTTCTTC
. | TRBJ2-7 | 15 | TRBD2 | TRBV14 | CASSLTSGRGDEQYF | TGTGCCAGCAGCCTAACTAGCGGCCGGGGGGACGAGCAGTACTTC
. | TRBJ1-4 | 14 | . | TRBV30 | CAWSVPRTNEKLFF | TGTGCCTGGAGCGTACCCCGGACTAATGAAAAACTGTTTTTT
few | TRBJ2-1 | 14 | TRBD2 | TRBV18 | CASSPLREDNEQFF | TGTGCCAGCTCACCGCTGCGGGAGGACAATGAGCAGTTCTTC
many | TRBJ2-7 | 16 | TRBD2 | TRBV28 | CASTYNAAGGTYEQYF | TGTGCCAGTACCTACAACGCAGCGGGAGGAACCTACGAGCAGTACTTC
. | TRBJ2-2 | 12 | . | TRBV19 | CASSMETGELFF | TGTGCCAGTAGTATGGAGACCGGGGAGCTGTTTTTT
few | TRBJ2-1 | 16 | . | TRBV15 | CATSTSDGEGPHEQFF | TGTGCCACCAGCACCTCAGATGGAGAGGGCCCCCATGAGCAGTTCTTC
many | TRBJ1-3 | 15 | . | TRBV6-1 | CASSEAPGRGNTIYF | TGTGCCAGCAGTGAAGCGCCAGGCAGGGGAAACACCATATATTTT
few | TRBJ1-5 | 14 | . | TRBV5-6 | CASSLEGFNQPQHF | TGTGCCAGCAGCTTGGAGGGTTTCAATCAGCCCCAGCATTTT
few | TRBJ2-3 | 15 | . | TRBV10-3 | CAISDVGGGTDTQYF | TGTGCCATCAGTGATGTGGGTGGGGGCACAGATACGCAGTATTTT
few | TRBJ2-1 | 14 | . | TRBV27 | CAACSMGSYDEQFF | TGTGCCGCATGCTCAATGGGCTCCTACGATGAGCAGTTCTTC
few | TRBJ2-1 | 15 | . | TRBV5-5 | CASSSGRGTYNEQFF | TGTGCCAGCAGTTCGGGCAGGGGTACCTACAATGAGCAGTTCTTC
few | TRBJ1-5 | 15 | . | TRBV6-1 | CASSWGRASNQPQHF | TGTGCCAGCAGTTGGGGCAGGGCGAGCAATCAGCCCCAGCATTTT
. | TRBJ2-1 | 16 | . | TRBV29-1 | CSVRVWGEGSYNEQFF | TGCAGCGTTCGGGTATGGGGGGAAGGCTCCTACAATGAGCAGTTCTTC
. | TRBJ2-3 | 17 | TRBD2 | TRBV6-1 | CASTRAGGAPSTDTQYF | TGTGCCAGCACCAGGGCGGGAGGGGCCCCTAGCACAGATACGCAGTATTTT
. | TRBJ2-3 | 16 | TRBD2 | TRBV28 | CASSRRVWRERYTQYF | TGTGCCAGCAGCCGTAGAGTATGGCGGGAGAGGTATACGCAGTATTTT
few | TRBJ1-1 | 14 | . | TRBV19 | CASTQTGLNTEAFF | TGTGCCAGTACCCAAACCGGATTGAACACTGAAGCTTTCTTT
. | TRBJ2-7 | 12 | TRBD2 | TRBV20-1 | CSARTSPYEQYF | TGCAGTGCTAGGACTAGCCCCTACGAGCAGTACTTC
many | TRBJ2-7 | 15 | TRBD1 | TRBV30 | CAWSASGQGIYEQYF | TGTGCCTGGAGTGCCTCGGGACAGGGAATCTACGAGCAGTACTTC
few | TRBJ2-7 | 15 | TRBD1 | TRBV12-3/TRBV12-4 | CASSEAGTGSYEQYF | TGTGCCAGCAGTGAAGCCGGGACAGGGTCCTACGAGCAGTACTTC
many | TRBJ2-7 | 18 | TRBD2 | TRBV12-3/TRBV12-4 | CASSTLAGLKDSSYEQYF | TGTGCCAGCAGTACACTAGCGGGGCTTAAAGATAGCTCCTACGAGCAGTACTTC
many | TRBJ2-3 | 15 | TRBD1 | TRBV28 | CASGTRDRGTDTQYF | TGTGCCAGCGGGACCCGGGACAGGGGCACAGATACGCAGTATTTT
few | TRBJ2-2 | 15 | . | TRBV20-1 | CSAMSGGDVPGELFF | TGCAGTGCTATGTCTGGGGGCGATGTCCCCGGGGAGCTGTTTTTT
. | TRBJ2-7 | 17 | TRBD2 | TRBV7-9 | CASSLLVLAGAVYEQYF | TGTGCCAGCAGCTTATTAGTTCTAGCGGGAGCGGTCTACGAGCAGTACTTC
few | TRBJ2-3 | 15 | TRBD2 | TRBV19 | CASMRTSGSTDTQYF | TGTGCCAGTATGCGGACTAGCGGGAGCACAGATACGCAGTATTTT
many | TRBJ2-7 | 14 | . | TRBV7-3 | CASRRDILSYEQYF | TGTGCCAGCAGACGGGATATCCTTTCCTACGAGCAGTACTTC
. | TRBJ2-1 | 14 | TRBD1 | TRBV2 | CASSRQGAIGEQFF | TGTGCCAGCAGTCGACAGGGGGCAATAGGCGAGCAGTTCTTC
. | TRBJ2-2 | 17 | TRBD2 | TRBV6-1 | CASSEDGGAGATGELFF | TGTGCCAGCAGTGAAGACGGAGGAGCGGGGGCCACCGGGGAGCTGTTTTTT
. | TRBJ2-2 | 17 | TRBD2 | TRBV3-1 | CASSPRLAGVNTGELFF | TGTGCCAGCAGTCCCAGACTAGCGGGAGTGAACACCGGGGAGCTGTTTTTT
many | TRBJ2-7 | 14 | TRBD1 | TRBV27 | CATASGQGANEQYF | TGTGCCACCGCCTCCGGACAGGGGGCAAACGAGCAGTACTTC
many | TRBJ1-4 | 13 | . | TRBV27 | CASSLTRGGKLFF | TGTGCCAGCAGTCTGACTCGGGGCGGAAAACTGTTTTTT
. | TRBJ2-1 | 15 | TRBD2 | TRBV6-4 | CASTTSGRILDEQFF | TGTGCCAGTACGACTAGCGGGAGAATTTTGGATGAGCAGTTCTTC
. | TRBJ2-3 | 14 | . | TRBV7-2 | CASSLAPATDTQYF | TGTGCCAGCAGCTTAGCCCCAGCCACAGATACGCAGTATTTT
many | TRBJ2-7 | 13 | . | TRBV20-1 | CSAKTAVPYEQYF | TGCAGTGCTAAGACGGCGGTACCCTACGAGCAGTACTTC
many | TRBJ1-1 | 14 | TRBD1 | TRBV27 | CASSLRGLYTEAFF | TGTGCCAGCAGCCTCAGGGGGCTCTACACTGAAGCTTTCTTT
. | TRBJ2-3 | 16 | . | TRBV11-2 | CASSLSGKPSTDTQYF | TGTGCCAGCAGCTTATCCGGTAAACCTAGCACAGATACGCAGTATTTT
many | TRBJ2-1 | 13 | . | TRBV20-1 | CSATTGTYNEQFF | TGCAGTGCCACTACCGGGACTTACAATGAGCAGTTCTTC
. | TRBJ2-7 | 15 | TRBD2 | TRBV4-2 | CASSPEPSGIYEQYF | TGTGCCAGCAGCCCCGAACCTAGCGGGATATACGAGCAGTACTTC
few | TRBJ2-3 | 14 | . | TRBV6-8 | CASSYSDGTDTQYF | TGTGCCAGCAGTTACTCGGATGGAACAGATACGCAGTATTTT
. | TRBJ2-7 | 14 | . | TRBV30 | CAWAKESWASEQYF | TGTGCCTGGGCCAAGGAGTCATGGGCCTCCGAGCAGTACTTC
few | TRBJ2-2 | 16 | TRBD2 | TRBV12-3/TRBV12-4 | CASSMTSGTDTGELFF | TGTGCCAGCAGTATGACTAGCGGGACGGACACCGGGGAGCTGTTTTTT
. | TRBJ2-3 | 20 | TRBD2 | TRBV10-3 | CAISESRTGLAGGNTDTQYF | TGTGCCATCAGTGAGTCGCGGACAGGACTAGCGGGAGGGAACACAGATACGCAGTATTTT
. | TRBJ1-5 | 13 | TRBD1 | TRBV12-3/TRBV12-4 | CASRETGDQPQHF | TGTGCCAGCAGGGAGACAGGGGATCAGCCCCAGCATTTT
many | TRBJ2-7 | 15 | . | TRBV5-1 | CASNPGGVESYEQYF | TGCGCCAGCAACCCAGGAGGTGTCGAGTCCTACGAGCAGTACTTC
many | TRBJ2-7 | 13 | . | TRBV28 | CASSVVGSYEQYF | TGTGCCAGCAGTGTGGTCGGCTCCTACGAGCAGTACTTC
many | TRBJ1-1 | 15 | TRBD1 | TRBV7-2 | CASRVQGAMNTEAFF | TGTGCCAGCAGGGTACAGGGGGCCATGAACACTGAAGCTTTCTTT
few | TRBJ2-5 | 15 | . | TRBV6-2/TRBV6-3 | CASSPHDSNQETQYF | TGTGCCAGCAGCCCTCACGACAGTAACCAAGAGACCCAGTACTTC
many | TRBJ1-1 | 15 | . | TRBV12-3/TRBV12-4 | CASSLFGPENTEAFF | TGTGCCAGCAGTTTGTTTGGACCCGAGAACACTGAAGCTTTCTTT
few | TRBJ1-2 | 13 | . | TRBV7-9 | CASSLARPNGYTF | TGTGCCAGCAGCTTAGCGCGACCCAACGGCTACACCTTC
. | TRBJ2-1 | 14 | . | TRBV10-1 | CASSEGGMDNEQFF | TGCGCCAGCAGTGAAGGTGGGATGGACAATGAGCAGTTCTTC
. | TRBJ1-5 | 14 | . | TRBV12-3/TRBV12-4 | CASSLGDLNQPQHF | TGTGCCAGCAGTTTAGGGGACCTCAATCAGCCCCAGCATTTT
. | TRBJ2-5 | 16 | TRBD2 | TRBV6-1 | CASRRLAGGGRETQYF | TGTGCCAGCAGACGACTAGCGGGAGGTGGGCGAGAGACCCAGTACTTC
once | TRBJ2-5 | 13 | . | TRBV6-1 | CASTRPSQETQYF | TGTGCCAGCACTCGACCTTCACAAGAGACCCAGTACTTC